The 14 T cell receptor beta chains listed next were all sequenced from one sample in a study of blood T cell repertoires in COVID-19. Using immunoSEQ multiplex PCR, the repertoire was profiled, and TCRdb retains in-frame clones only, with some absent. The table has about 98,000 clones, roughly 85% seen once; the top ten hold about 4.5%. Material for sequencing was peripheral blood. These TCRs come from a man in his 70s with acute or convalescent COVID-19.

V usage is TRBV7-9 and J usage is TRBJ2-5; D is unresolved. The CDR3 has 14 amino acids. The germline V and J ends were trimmed by 1 base and 1 base, with 7 bases remaining between them. Germline V gene lookup returns CDR1 SEHNR and CDR2 FQNEAQ (reference sequence). CDR3 nucleotides: TGTGCCAGCAGCTTAGGGGCAGGCCAAGAGACCCAGTACTTC. Its protein product is CASSLGAGQETQYF.

J is TRBJ2-2 and V is TRBV4-2; D possibly corresponds to TRBD2 (7 bases). The CDR3 length is 17 residues. V lost 0 bases and J lost 6, with 17 bases in between. Looked up from germline, CDR1 is LGHNA and CDR2 is YNFKEQ. The chain's CDR3 is CASSQDRGGGGAGELFF. The CDR3 DNA is TGTGCCAGCAGCCAAGACCGAGGGGGAGGGGGAGCCGGGGAGCTGTTTTTT.

This clone was counted once. The chain employs TRBV2 and TRBJ1-1; TRBD1 might be the D (6 bases). Between the trimmed V and J ends, which lost 5 bases and 4 bases, there was a span of 14 bases. This CDR3 has 14 residues. Germline V lookup: CDR1 SNHLY, CDR2 FYNNEI. CDR3 in amino acids: CASSPLVQGTEAFF. The CDR3 region has the DNA TGTGCCAGCAGTCCTTTAGTACAGGGCACTGAAGCTTTCTTT.

CDR3 coding DNA: TGTGCCAGCCAGAGACTAGCGGGGGGCACAGATACGCAGTATTTT. Translation: CASQRLAGGTDTQYF. V usage is TRBV2 and J usage is TRBJ2-3, with 12 bases that match TRBD2. Per germline, CDR1 SNHLY and CDR2 FYNNEI. The CDR3 runs 15 residues. Trimming cost V 8 bases and J 1 base; bases outside gene matches: 4.

The gene calls are TRBV11-2 and TRBJ1-2; D ambiguous. V was cut by 1 base and J by 1 base, with 4 bases left in between. This CDR3 has 13 residues. CDR1 SGHAT and CDR2 FQNNGV come from the germline V gene. The chain's CDR3 is CASSLGGNYGYTF. Here the CDR3 DNA reads TGTGCCAGCAGCTTAGGCGGTAACTATGGCTACACCTTC.

V usage is TRBV6-5 and J usage is TRBJ2-5; 10 bases are a match to TRBD1. V lost 7 bases and J lost 5; bases outside the gene matches: 10. This CDR3 is 15 amino acids long. Germline assignment: CDR1 MNHEY and CDR2 SVGAGI. CDR3 sequence (DNA): TGTGCCAGCAATACTCTGACAGGGGGCCTGGAGACCCAGTACTTC. This codes for CASNTLTGGLETQYF.

The chain combines TRBV19 with TRBJ1-1, with D possibly being TRBD1 (5 bases). The germline V gene has CDR1 LNHDA and CDR2 SQIVND (reference sequence). Trimming shortened V by 3 bases and J by 5 bases, and 13 bases separated the two germline ends. The CDR3 spans 14 residues. CDR3 nucleotide sequence: TGTGCCAGTAGTATTCAAAGGGGAGGGACTGAAGCTTTCTTT. Translated, it gives CASSIQRGGTEAFF.

J is TRBJ1-2 and V is TRBV5-6; 8 bases line up with TRBD1. The length of the CDR3 is 16 residues. The ends lost 2 bases at V and 4 bases at J; junction bases unmatched: 10. CDR1 is SGHDT, CDR2 YYEEEE, per germline. The CDR3: CASSFYRTGRIYGYTF. The CDR3 DNA is TGTGCCAGCAGCTTCTACCGGACAGGGCGGATCTATGGCTACACCTTC.

This clone was found a few times. The chain joins TRBV5-1 to TRBJ1-2; TRBD1 aligns across 9 bases. CDR1 and CDR2 from the germline V gene are SGHRS and YFSETQ. J lost 4 bases, V lost 3 bases, and 7 bases had no gene match. This CDR3 spans 15 amino acids. CDR3 sequence reads: CASSSDPGQGYGYTF. The CDR3 region has the DNA TGCGCCAGCAGCTCCGACCCGGGACAGGGCTATGGCTACACCTTC.

The chain links TRBV9 to TRBJ1-3; 11 bases map to TRBD1. J was trimmed by 7 bases and V by 3 bases; bases with no gene match: 9. Germline V CDR1 and CDR2: SGDLS, YYNGEE. CDR3 size: 16 residues. The chain's CDR3 is CASSAIGTGGSNTIYF. As DNA, the CDR3 is TGTGCCAGCAGCGCCATAGGGACAGGGGGATCCAACACCATATATTTT.

This clone was counted a single time. This chain connects TRBV5-1 to TRBJ2-3; TRBD1 is a possible D gene (6 bases). In germline, CDR1 is SGHRS, CDR2 YFSETQ. V shed 4 bases and J shed 0 bases, with 9 bases lying between them. The CDR3 extends over 14 amino acids. The CDR3 protein is CASSRDISTDTQYF. The CDR3 DNA follows: TGCGCCAGCAGCCGGGACATTAGCACAGATACGCAGTATTTT.

The rearrangement links TRBV28 to TRBJ1-1, with no clear D. The CDR3 spans 14 residues. The germline V gene has CDR1 MDHEN and CDR2 SYDVKM. The V and J ends lost 5 bases and 0 bases respectively, with 10 bases between them. The CDR3 coding sequence is TGTGCCAGCAGTAGAATCAGGATGAACACTGAAGCTTTCTTT. It encodes CASSRIRMNTEAFF.

This clone was detected once. The chain recombines TRBV3-1 (or the pseudogene TRBV3-2) with TRBJ2-5; perhaps TRBD1 as D (5 bases). The CDR3 spans 15 residues. V was clipped by 0 bases and J by 5 bases, with 13 bases between them. Per germline, CDR1 LGHDT and CDR2 YNNKEL (reference sequence). The CDR3 protein is CASSQDFQGWETQYF. CDR3 nucleotides: TGTGCCAGCAGCCAAGATTTTCAGGGTTGGGAGACCCAGTACTTC.

This chain connects TRBV6-5 to TRBJ1-1; 7 nucleotides agree with TRBD1. The V gene end was trimmed by 4 bases and the J gene end by 6 bases; junction bases not matched to a gene: 5. Per germline, CDR1 MNHEY and CDR2 SVGAGI. This CDR3 is built from 13 residues. The CDR3 bases are TGTGCCAGCAGTTCAGACAGGGAGGCTGAAGCTTTCTTT. This gives the protein CASSSDREAEAFF.